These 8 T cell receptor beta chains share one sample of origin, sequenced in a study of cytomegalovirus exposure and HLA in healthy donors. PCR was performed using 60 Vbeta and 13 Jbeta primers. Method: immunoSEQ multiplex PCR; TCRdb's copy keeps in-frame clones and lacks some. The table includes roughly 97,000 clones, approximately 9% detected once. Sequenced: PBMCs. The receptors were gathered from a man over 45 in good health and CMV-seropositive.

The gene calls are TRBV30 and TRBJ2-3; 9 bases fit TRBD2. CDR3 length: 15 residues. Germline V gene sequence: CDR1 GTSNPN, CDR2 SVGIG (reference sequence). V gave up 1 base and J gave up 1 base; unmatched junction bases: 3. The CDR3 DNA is TGTGCCTGGAGTGCCGCTAGCGGGGGCACAGATACGCAGTATTTT. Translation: CAWSAASGGTDTQYF.

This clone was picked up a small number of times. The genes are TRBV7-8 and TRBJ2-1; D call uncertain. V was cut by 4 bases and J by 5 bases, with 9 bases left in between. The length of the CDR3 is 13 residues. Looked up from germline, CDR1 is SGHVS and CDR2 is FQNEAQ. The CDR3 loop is CASSSRRDNEQFF. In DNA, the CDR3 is TGTGCCAGCAGCTCCCGAAGAGACAATGAGCAGTTCTTC. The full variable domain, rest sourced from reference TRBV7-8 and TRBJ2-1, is GAGVSQSPRYKVAKRGQDVALRCDPISGHVSLFWYQQALGQGPEFLTYFQNEAQLDKSGLPSDRFFAERPEGSVSTLKIQRTQQEDSAVYLCASSSRRDNEQFFGPGTRLTVL.

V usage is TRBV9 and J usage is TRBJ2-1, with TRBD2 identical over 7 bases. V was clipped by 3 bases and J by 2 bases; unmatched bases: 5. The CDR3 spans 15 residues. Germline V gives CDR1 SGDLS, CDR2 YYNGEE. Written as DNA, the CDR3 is TGTGCCAGCAGCGCCGCGGGGGAAACCTACAATGAGCAGTTCTTC. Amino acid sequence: CASSAAGETYNEQFF.

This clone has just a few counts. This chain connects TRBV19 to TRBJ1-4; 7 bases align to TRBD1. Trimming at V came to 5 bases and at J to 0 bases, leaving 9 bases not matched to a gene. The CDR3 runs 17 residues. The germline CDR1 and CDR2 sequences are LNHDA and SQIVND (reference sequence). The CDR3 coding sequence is TGTGCCAGTAGTTCCCGGACAGGACCAGCAACTAATGAAAAACTGTTTTTT. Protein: CASSSRTGPATNEKLFF.

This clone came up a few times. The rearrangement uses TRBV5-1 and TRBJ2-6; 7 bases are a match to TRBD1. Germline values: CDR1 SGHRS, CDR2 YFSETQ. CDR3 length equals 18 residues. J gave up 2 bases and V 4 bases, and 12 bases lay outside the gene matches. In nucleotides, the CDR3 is TGCGCCAGCAGCCCCCCGGGGACAGATTTCCCTGGGGCCAACGTCCTGACTTTC. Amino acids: CASSPPGTDFPGANVLTF.

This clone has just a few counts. CDR3 DNA: TGTGCCAGCAGTCCTCCTTCCAAGCTGACCCAGTACTTC. Residues: CASSPPSKLTQYF. This chain connects TRBV28 to TRBJ2-5; D is undetermined. Between the trimmed V and J ends, which lost 5 bases and 7 bases, there was a span of 14 bases. The CDR3 is made up of 13 amino acids. CDR1 and CDR2 (germline): MDHEN, SYDVKM.

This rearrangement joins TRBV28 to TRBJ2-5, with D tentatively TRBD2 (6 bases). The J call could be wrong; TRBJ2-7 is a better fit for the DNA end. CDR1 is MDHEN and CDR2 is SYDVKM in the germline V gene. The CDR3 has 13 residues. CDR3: CASSLTSSYEQYF. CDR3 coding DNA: TGTGCCAGCAGTTTGACTAGTTCCTACGAGCAGTACTTC.

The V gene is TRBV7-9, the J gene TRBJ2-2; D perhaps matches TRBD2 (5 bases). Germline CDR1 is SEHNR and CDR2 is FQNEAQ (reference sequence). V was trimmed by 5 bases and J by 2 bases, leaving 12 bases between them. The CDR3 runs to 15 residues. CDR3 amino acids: CASSSGQTNTGELFF. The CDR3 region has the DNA TGTGCCAGCAGCAGCGGTCAGACCAACACCGGGGAGCTGTTTTTT. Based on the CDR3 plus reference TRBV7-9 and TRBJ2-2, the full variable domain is DTGVSQNPRHKITKRGQNVTFRCDPISEHNRLYWYRQTLGQGPEFLTYFQNEAQLEKSRLLSDRFSAERPKGSFSTLEIQRTEQGDSAMYLCASSSGQTNTGELFFGEGSRLTVL.